Sequencing of this TCR beta chain was carried out in a study of cytomegalovirus exposure and HLA in healthy donors. Background on the study: Around 180 million T cells yielded more than 90 million unique TCR beta sequences in earlier analysis. The study's findings and limits: The classifier, whose performance was assessed in both the original and validation cohorts, reportedly diagnosed cytomegalovirus status with high specificity and sensitivity. Segments of the TCR beta V type were, in most cases, productive about 90% or about 30% of the time in an earlier analysis.

These donors counted as nominally healthy when sampled, but unrecorded immune exposures were likely. A note on this clone: Its antigen remains unknown.

V was trimmed by 2 bases and J by 3 bases, leaving 11 bases between them. Germline V gives CDR1 GTSNPN, CDR2 SVGIG (reference sequence). The CDR3 is 14 amino acids. The study ran its PCR with 60 Vbeta and 13 Jbeta primers. Sequenced by immunoSEQ multiplex PCR; TCRdb stores in-frame clones only, minus some. Of some 120,000 clones listed, more than 65% are singletons. V is TRBV30 and J is TRBJ2-1, with D maybe TRBD2 (6 bases). Sequenced sample: PBMCs. The receptor was derived from a woman between 25 and 40 years old in good health and CMV-seronegative. The CDR3, as DNA: TGTGCCTGGAGTCGACGGGGGTTCTACAATGAGCAGTTCTTC. Its translation is CAWSRRGFYNEQFF.